This paragraph covers one T cell receptor beta chain sequence. Its specificity is not known. This sample is drawn from a study of cytomegalovirus exposure and HLA in healthy donors. Whole-study results and caveats: In vitro confirmation showed three CMV-associated chains to be CMV antigen specific. A cluster of highly shared sequence variants was likely a sequencing artifact.

The CDR3 contains 16 residues. Germline V gene data show CDR1 as SGHAT and CDR2 as FQNNGV. Losses at the gene ends were 4 bases for V and 2 bases for J; bases not matched to a gene: 7. The study ran its PCR with 60 Vbeta and 13 Jbeta primers. The assay was immunoSEQ multiplex PCR, and TCRdb's table has in-frame clones only and misses some. The specimen's table records some 160,000 clones. Sequencing was performed on PBMCs. The sequence derives from a young man in good health and CMV-seronegative. The chain has TRBV11-2 and TRBJ2-7; 11 bases agree with TRBD2. The CDR3 spells CASSSSLAGGAYEQYF. Here the CDR3 DNA reads TGTGCCAGCAGCTCCAGCCTAGCGGGGGGCGCCTACGAGCAGTACTTC.